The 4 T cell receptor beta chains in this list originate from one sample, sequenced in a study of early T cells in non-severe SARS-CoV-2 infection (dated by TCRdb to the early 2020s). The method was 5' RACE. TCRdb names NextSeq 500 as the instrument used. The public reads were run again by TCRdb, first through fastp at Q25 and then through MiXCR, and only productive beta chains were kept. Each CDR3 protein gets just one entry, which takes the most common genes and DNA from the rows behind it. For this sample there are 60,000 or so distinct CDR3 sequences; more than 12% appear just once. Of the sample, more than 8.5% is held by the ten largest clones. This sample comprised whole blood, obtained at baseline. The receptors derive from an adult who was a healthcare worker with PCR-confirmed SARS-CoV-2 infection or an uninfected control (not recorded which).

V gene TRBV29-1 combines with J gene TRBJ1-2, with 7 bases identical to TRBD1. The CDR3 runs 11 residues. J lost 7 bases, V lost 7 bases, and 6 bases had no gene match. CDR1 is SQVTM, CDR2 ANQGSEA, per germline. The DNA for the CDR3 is TGCAGCGCAGGGGGGAAAGGTGGCTACACCTTC. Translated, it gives CSAGGKGGYTF.

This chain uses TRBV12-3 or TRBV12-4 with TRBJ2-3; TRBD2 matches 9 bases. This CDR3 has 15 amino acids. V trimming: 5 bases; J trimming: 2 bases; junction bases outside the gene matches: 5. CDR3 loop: CASSHSGGDTDTQYF. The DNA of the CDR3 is TGTGCCAGCAGTCATAGCGGGGGAGACACAGATACGCAGTATTTT.

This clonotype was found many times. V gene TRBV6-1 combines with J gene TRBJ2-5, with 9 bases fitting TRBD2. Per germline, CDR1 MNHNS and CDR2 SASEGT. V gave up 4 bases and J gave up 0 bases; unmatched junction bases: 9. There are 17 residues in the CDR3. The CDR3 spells CASSALAGRLYQETQYF. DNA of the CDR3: TGTGCCAGCAGTGCTCTAGCGGGACGCTTGTACCAAGAGACCCAGTACTTC.

In nucleotides, the CDR3 is TGCAGTGCTGCTCAGGGGATGGATACGCAGTATTTT. Translating gives CSAAQGMDTQYF. The chain carries TRBV20-1 and TRBJ2-3; D perhaps matches TRBD1 (6 bases). The CDR3 totals 12 residues. The V end lost 5 bases, the J end lost 6 bases, and 12 bases lay between the germline ends. Germline lookup yields CDR1 DFQATT and CDR2 SNEGSKA (reference sequence).